The clone carrying this TCR beta chain is a singleton in its sample. Clones were read by immunoSEQ multiplex PCR, and TCRdb kept only the in-frame ones, dropping some. The data contain some 45,000 clones, roughly 84% of them singletons. This record comes from a study of T cell clones after liver transplantation. Trimming took 3 bases from V and 0 from J, leaving 7 bases between them. Germline V gene sequence: CDR1 SGHNT, CDR2 YENEEA. The CDR3 covers 14 residues. Sequenced material: CD4+ T cells from blood, taken 24 months after liver transplant. The receptor comes from a human patient who received a liver transplant. Some T cells may trace back to the graft donor. The V gene is TRBV11-3, the J gene TRBJ2-3; D remains ambiguous. CDR3 DNA sequence: TGTGCCAGCAGCTTGGGCCCTAGCACAGATACGCAGTATTTT. Translating gives CASSLGPSTDTQYF. Based on the CDR3 plus reference TRBV11-3 and TRBJ2-3, the full variable domain is EAGVVQSPRYKIIEKKQPVAFWCNPISGHNTLYWYLQNLGQGPELLIRYENEEAVDDSQLPKDRFSAERLKGVDSTLKIQPAELGDSAVYLCASSLGPSTDTQYFGPGTRLTVL.